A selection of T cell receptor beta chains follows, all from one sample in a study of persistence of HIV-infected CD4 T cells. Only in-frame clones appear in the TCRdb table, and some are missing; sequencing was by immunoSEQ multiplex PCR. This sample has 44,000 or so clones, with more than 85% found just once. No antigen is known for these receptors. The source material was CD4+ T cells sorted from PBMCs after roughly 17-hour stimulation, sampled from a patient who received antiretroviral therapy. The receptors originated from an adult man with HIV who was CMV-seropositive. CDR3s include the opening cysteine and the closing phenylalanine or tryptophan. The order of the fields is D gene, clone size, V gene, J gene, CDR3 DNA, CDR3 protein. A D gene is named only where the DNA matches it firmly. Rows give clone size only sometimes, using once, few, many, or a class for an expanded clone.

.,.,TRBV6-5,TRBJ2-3,TGTGCCAGCAGTTCTTTGTCCCTAGGGACAGATACGCAGTATTTT,CASSSLSLGTDTQYF
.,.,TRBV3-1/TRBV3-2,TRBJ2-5,TGTGCCAGCAGCCAGACTAGGGAGACCCAGTACTTC,CASSQTRETQYF
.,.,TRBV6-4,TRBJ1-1,TGTGCCAGCAGTGCCCTACATGGGAACACTGAAGCTTTCTTT,CASSALHGNTEAFF
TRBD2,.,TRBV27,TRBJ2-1,TGTGCCAGCAGTTTGGTAAGGACTAGCAGGTCCAATGAGCAGTTCTTC,CASSLVRTSRSNEQFF
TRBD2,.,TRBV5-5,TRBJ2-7,TGTGCCACCTCACCGGGACTAGGGATCTACGAGCAGTACTTC,CATSPGLGIYEQYF
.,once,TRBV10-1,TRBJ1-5,TGCGCCAGCAGTCCCACGGGGGAGGATCAGCCCCAGCATTTT,CASSPTGEDQPQHF
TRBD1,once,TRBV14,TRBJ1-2,TGTGCCAGCAGCCAAGGAGACAGGGTCGGCTATGGCTACACCTTC,CASSQGDRVGYGYTF
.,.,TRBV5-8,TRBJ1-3,TGTGCCAGCAGCTTCGGGGGAAACACCATATATTTT,CASSFGGNTIYF
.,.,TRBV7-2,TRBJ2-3,TGTGCCAGCAGCGAGGGGGGCCCAGATACGCAGTATTTT,CASSEGGPDTQYF
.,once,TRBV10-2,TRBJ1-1,TGCGCCAGCAGATCCCGGGACCCCTATGAAGCTTTCTTT,CASRSRDPYEAFF